This TCR beta chain was sequenced for a study of vaccination effects on CD4 cells after COVID-19. Findings and caveats of the study: Substantial clonal contraction characterized both infection- and vaccine-induced clones late after vaccination. Common cold coronaviruses were cross-recognized by only 1 of 255 vaccine-induced clones in healthy vaccinees.

The CDR3 is 14 amino acids. In germline, CDR1 is DFQATT, CDR2 SNEGSKA (reference sequence). Deletions cut 3 bases from V and 2 bases from J, with 8 bases between. Repertoires were generated with immunoSEQ multiplex PCR, while TCRdb's copy carries only in-frame clones and drops some. The sample lists about 54,000 clones, more than 60% occurring once. About this clone itself: Its antigen is unknown.

Antigen-specific CD4+ T cells were expanded with viral peptide pools in the ViraFEST assay before sequencing. Having been cultured for ten to eleven days, the cells underwent CD4+ T cell isolation. Having tested negative for nucleocapsid antibodies, the vaccine recipients showed no prior SARS-CoV-2 infection. Culturing of 2 million to 2.5 million PBMC per well took place with approximately 10 IU/ml IL-2 and 7.5 to 10 ug/ml peptides. On day 3 and again on day 7, half the medium was replaced with IL-2 medium. The clonotype comes from a human donor who received a COVID-19 vaccine. The rearrangement joins TRBV20-1 to TRBJ1-6, with no clear D. Sequenced material: CD4+ T cells from PBMCs cultured with SARS-CoV-2 spike peptides, taken before COVID-19 vaccination. In nucleotides, the CDR3 is TGCAGTGCTAGTAGGCCAGCCTATAATTCACCCCTCCACTTT. The encoded protein is CSASRPAYNSPLHF.